This TCR beta chain was sequenced during a study of cytomegalovirus exposure and HLA in healthy donors. Turning to the study itself: Early on, a data release was issued that held roughly 80 million unique TCRs from HLA-typed donors. Notes on the study in general: Reported results showed that the classifier diagnosed cytomegalovirus status with high specificity and sensitivity. TCR beta V- and J-gene trimming was later associated with a missense DCLRE1C variant.

Donors consisted of healthy bone marrow donors. This clone occurred a few times. Its matching antigen is unknown. The study ran its PCR with 60 Vbeta and 13 Jbeta primers. Sequencing was performed with immunoSEQ multiplex PCR; in TCRdb, only in-frame clones are kept and a portion is missing. Of approximately 130,000 clones in the sample, roughly three quarters were seen once. The TCR comes from a man aged 30 to 45 in good health and CMV-seronegative. The sequenced material came from PBMCs.

The CDR3 loop is CASSPRGLAGEYEQYF. The CDR3 region has the DNA TGTGCCAGTAGTCCAAGGGGACTAGCGGGGGAGTACGAGCAGTACTTC. The gene calls are TRBV19 and TRBJ2-7; TRBD2 agrees at 14 bases. CDR3 size: 16 residues. Germline loops: CDR1 LNHDA, CDR2 SQIVND (reference sequence). The trim removed 5 bases at V and 4 bases at J, leaving 7 bases unmatched.